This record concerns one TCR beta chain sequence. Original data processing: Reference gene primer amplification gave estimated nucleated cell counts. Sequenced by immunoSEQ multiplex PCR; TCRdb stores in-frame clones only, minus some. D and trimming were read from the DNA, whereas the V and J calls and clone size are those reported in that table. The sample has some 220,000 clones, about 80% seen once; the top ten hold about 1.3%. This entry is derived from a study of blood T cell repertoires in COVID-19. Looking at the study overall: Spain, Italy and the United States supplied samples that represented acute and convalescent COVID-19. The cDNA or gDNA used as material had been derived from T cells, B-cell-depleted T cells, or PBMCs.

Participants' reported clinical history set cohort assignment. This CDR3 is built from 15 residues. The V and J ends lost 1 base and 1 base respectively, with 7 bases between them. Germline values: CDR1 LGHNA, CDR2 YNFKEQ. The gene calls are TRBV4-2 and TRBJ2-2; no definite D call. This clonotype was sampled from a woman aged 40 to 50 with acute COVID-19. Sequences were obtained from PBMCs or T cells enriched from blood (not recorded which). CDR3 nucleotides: TGTGCCAGCAGCCAAGGACATGTGAACACCGGGGAGCTGTTTTTT. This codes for CASSQGHVNTGELFF.